One sample yielded the 32 T cell receptor beta chains listed below, sequenced in a study of radiotherapy plus CTLA-4 blockade in lung cancer. Profiled with immunoSEQ multiplex PCR; TCRdb holds only in-frame clones, not every one. The sample has around 29,000 clones; roughly four fifths are singletons. Sequencing was performed on peripheral blood, taken from a patient treated with radiotherapy plus ipilimumab. The receptors shown here come from a human donor with non-small cell lung cancer that progressed on radiotherapy plus ipilimumab.

The chain has TRBV2 and TRBJ2-1, with TRBD2 matching over 13 bases. V shed 10 bases and J 0 bases; nucleotides not matched to a gene: 6. This CDR3 spans 16 amino acids. Germline CDR1 reads SNHLY; CDR2 reads FYNNEI. The CDR3 loop reads CAKGLAGSSSYNEQFF. DNA of the CDR3: TGTGCCAAGGGACTAGCGGGGTCTAGCTCCTACAATGAGCAGTTCTTC.

The CDR3 DNA reads as TGTGCCAGCAGTGAAGCGGGGGGTGATCAAGAGACCCAGTACTTC. This encodes CASSEAGGDQETQYF. The rearrangement joins TRBV2 to TRBJ2-5, with D possibly being TRBD2 (6 bases). Trimming stripped 0 bases from V and 2 bases from J, with 10 bases between. The germline gives CDR1 SNHLY, CDR2 FYNNEI. The CDR3 has 15 amino acids.

This sequence joins TRBV2 and TRBJ1-4, with unresolved D. Germline-derived CDR1 and CDR2 are SNHLY and FYNNEI. This CDR3 spans 12 amino acids. Trimming removed 8 bases from V and 0 bases from J, with 4 bases in between. The CDR3: CASETTNEKLFF. Written as DNA, the CDR3 is TGTGCCAGCGAGACAACTAATGAAAAACTGTTTTTT. The full variable domain, completed using reference TRBV2 and TRBJ1-4, is EPEVTQTPSHQVTQMGQEVILRCVPISNHLYFYWYRQILGQKVEFLVSFYNNEISEKSEIFDDQFSVERPDGSNFTLKIRSTKLEDSAMYFCASETTNEKLFFGSGTQLSVL.

The chain employs TRBV19 and TRBJ2-1; tentative D call: TRBD1 (6 bases). V lost 6 bases to trimming and J lost 3 bases, with 21 bases between them. CDR3 length: 17 amino acids. Germline-derived CDR1 and CDR2 are LNHDA and SQIVND (reference sequence). Here the CDR3 reads CASSLGQGGSLYNEQFF. The CDR3 DNA is TGTGCCAGTAGCTTGGGACAAGGGGGTTCCCTCTACAATGAGCAGTTCTTC.

This chain links TRBV4-2 with TRBJ1-1, with D unclear. The CDR3 is 14 residues long. Germline CDR1 and CDR2: LGHNA and YNFKEQ. The V and J ends lost 1 base and 5 bases respectively, with 11 bases between them. CDR3 DNA: TGTGCCAGCAGCCAAGGAGGCGCGGGTACTGAAGCTTTCTTT. It codes for CASSQGGAGTEAFF.

This clone was detected only a few times. This rearrangement joins TRBV4-1 to TRBJ2-5; the match to TRBD2 covers 7 bases. Per germline, CDR1 MGHRA and CDR2 YSYEKL. The CDR3 runs to 16 residues. Unmatched junction bases numbered 6, after V lost 0 bases and J lost 2 bases. CDR3 sequence (DNA): TGCGCCAGCAGCCAAGATAGGCAGGGACTACAAGAGACCCAGTACTTC. This sequence encodes CASSQDRQGLQETQYF.

This chain connects TRBV7-3 to TRBJ2-1; 8 bases agree with TRBD1. V dropped 4 bases and J dropped 9; count of bases not matched to a gene: 8. CDR3 length: 14 residues. Germline CDR1 reads SGHTA; CDR2 reads FQGTGA. Here the CDR3 reads CASSSPGQGSEQFF. CDR3 bases: TGTGCCAGCAGCTCCCCTGGACAGGGTTCTGAGCAGTTCTTC.

In DNA, the CDR3 is TGTGCCAGCAGCCAAGAAGTAGGGATTGGGGAGCAGTACTTC. Its protein is CASSQEVGIGEQYF. The V call is TRBV14, the J call TRBJ2-5; tentatively, D is TRBD2 (5 bases). The V gene's germline CDR1 is SGHDN and CDR2 FVKESK. The CDR3 covers 14 residues. Trimming stripped 0 bases from V and 11 bases from J, with 16 bases between.

The chain uses TRBV6-1 and TRBJ1-4; no definite D call. The CDR3 length is 14 residues. CDR1 and CDR2 from the germline V gene are MNHNS and SASEGT. Trimming shortened V by 3 bases and J by 8 bases, and 13 bases separated the two germline ends. CDR3: CASSDNGLIEKLFF. The CDR3 DNA sequence: TGTGCCAGCAGTGATAACGGTTTAATCGAAAAACTGTTTTTT.

Relative to its sample, this clone is medium-sized. The chain employs TRBV4-2 and TRBJ2-7; 7 nucleotides match TRBD1. The length of the CDR3 is 15 residues. With V trimmed by 1 base and J by 2 bases, 5 bases remained unmatched. Looked up from germline, CDR1 is LGHNA and CDR2 is YNFKEQ. The chain's CDR3 is CASSQVDTGAYEQYF. The CDR3 DNA reads TGTGCCAGCAGCCAAGTAGACACAGGGGCCTACGAGCAGTACTTC.

The V call is TRBV6-6, the J call TRBJ1-4; 10 nucleotides match TRBD1. V lost 4 bases, J lost 5 bases, and 4 bases stayed unmatched. Looked up from germline, CDR1 is MNHNY and CDR2 is SVGAGI (reference sequence). CDR3 length: 15 amino acids. CDR3 coding DNA: TGTGCCAGCAGTTCCGCGACAGGGGGCAATGAAAAACTGTTTTTT. Residues: CASSSATGGNEKLFF.

V usage is TRBV5-6 and J usage is TRBJ1-3; D is unresolved. The CDR3 loop spans 15 amino acids. Germline V gene sequence: CDR1 SGHDT, CDR2 YYEEEE. The germline V and J ends were trimmed by 5 bases and 7 bases, with 19 bases remaining between them. The CDR3 region is CASSPNTGMRNTIYF. The CDR3 DNA reads TGTGCCAGCAGTCCTAACACGGGGATGCGGAACACCATATATTTT.

The chain joins TRBV7-2 to TRBJ2-5; 9 bases fit TRBD2. The end of the DNA fits TRBJ2-7 better, so the J call may be wrong. Per germline, CDR1 SGHTA and CDR2 FQGNSA. The CDR3 sequence is 15 residues long. CDR3 sequence: CASSYRAGGVSEQYF. The CDR3 DNA reads as TGTGCCAGCAGCTACCGAGCGGGGGGAGTATCCGAGCAGTACTTC.

This clone is a singleton in its sample. The chain joins TRBV29-1 to TRBJ2-3, with 16 bases fitting TRBD2. Looked up from germline, CDR1 is SQVTM and CDR2 is ANQGSEA. The CDR3 is 16 residues long. The trim removed 6 bases at V and 4 bases at J, leaving 7 bases unmatched. The DNA of the CDR3 is TGCAGCGTCCCGGGACTAGCGGGGGGGCGATCAGATACGCAGTATTTT. Translating gives CSVPGLAGGRSDTQYF.

V is TRBV4-3 and J is TRBJ2-5, with 8 bases identical to TRBD2. CDR1 is LGHNA, CDR2 YSLEER, per germline. The CDR3 consists of 17 residues. Germline trimming cut 3 bases from V and 6 bases from J; bases unmatched to any gene: 15. Written as DNA, the CDR3 is TGCGCCAGCAGCCAGGTCTCCTCCGGGGGGGGAGCGCAGACCCAGTACTTC. Its protein is CASSQVSSGGGAQTQYF.

J is TRBJ1-3 and V is TRBV2; D might be TRBD1 (5 bases). V gave up 5 bases and J gave up 5 bases, with 7 bases separating them. CDR1 and CDR2 from the germline V gene are SNHLY and FYNNEI. The CDR3 covers 12 residues. CDR3 DNA sequence: TGTGCCAGCAGTTTGGACAGAAACACCATATATTTT. This codes for CASSLDRNTIYF.

The chain employs TRBV2 and TRBJ2-5; TRBD1 aligns across 9 bases. The end of the DNA fits TRBJ2-7 better, so the J call may be wrong. This CDR3 is built from 13 residues. Germline assignment: CDR1 SNHLY and CDR2 FYNNEI. CDR3 sequence: CASSPGQGIEQYF. The CDR3 nucleotides are TGTGCCAGCAGCCCGGGACAGGGCATCGAGCAGTACTTC.

The rearrangement uses TRBV11-2 and TRBJ1-5; D unresolved. In germline, CDR1 is SGHAT, CDR2 FQNNGV. V lost 1 base and J 3 bases, leaving 4 bases between the germline ends. The CDR3 runs 13 residues. Here the CDR3 reads CASSLGLNQPQHF. The CDR3 DNA sequence: TGTGCCAGCAGCTTAGGTCTCAATCAGCCCCAGCATTTT.

This sequence joins TRBV2 and TRBJ2-4, with D possibly matching TRBD1 (6 bases). The CDR3 length is 12 residues. Germline V lookup: CDR1 SNHLY, CDR2 FYNNEI. Trimming pared 5 bases from V and 13 bases from J, leaving 15 bases between. The CDR3 spells CASSLSTGQQYF. As DNA, the CDR3 is TGTGCCAGCAGTCTATCCACGGGACAACAGTACTTC. Full variable domain (rest looked up from reference TRBV2 and TRBJ2-4): EPEVTQTPSHQVTQMGQEVILRCVPISNHLYFYWYRQILGQKVEFLVSFYNNEISEKSEIFDDQFSVERPDGSNFTLKIRSTKLEDSAMYFCASSLSTGQQYFGAGTRLSVL.

The table lists this clone with a count of one. The chain is built from TRBV2 and TRBJ1-1, with 12 bases matching TRBD1. CDR1 and CDR2 from the germline V gene are SNHLY and FYNNEI. V lost 6 bases and J lost 11; bases outside the gene matches: 7. This CDR3 contains 13 residues. This chain's CDR3 is CASRGQGAYYAFF. The CDR3 nucleotides read TGTGCCAGCAGGGGACAGGGGGCGTATTACGCTTTCTTT.

In its sample, this clone was seen once. The V call is TRBV6-6, the J call TRBJ1-1; 9 bases align to TRBD1. This CDR3 contains 15 residues. V was pared by 2 bases and J by 6 bases, with 7 bases of the junction left unmatched. Looked up from germline, CDR1 is MNHNY and CDR2 is SVGAGI (reference sequence). The CDR3 here is CASSYGGQGKAEAFF. Written as DNA, the CDR3 is TGTGCCAGCAGTTACGGGGGACAGGGTAAGGCTGAAGCTTTCTTT.

The J gene is TRBJ1-2, the V gene TRBV29-1; the D gene is possibly TRBD1 (5 bases). Germline CDR1 is SQVTM and CDR2 is ANQGSEA. CDR3 length equals 14 residues. V gave up 4 bases and J gave up 4 bases, with 16 bases separating them. CDR3 sequence reads: CSVGAGREAYGYTF. In nucleotides, the CDR3 is TGCAGCGTTGGGGCCGGCAGGGAGGCCTATGGCTACACCTTC.

V usage is TRBV9 and J usage is TRBJ2-3; the match to TRBD2 covers 7 bases. Trimming took 5 bases from V and 6 from J; bases not matched to a gene: 3. Germline V gene sequence: CDR1 SGDLS, CDR2 YYNGEE. This CDR3 has 12 residues. The CDR3 sequence: CASRDGGDTQYF. DNA of the CDR3: TGTGCCAGCAGGGACGGGGGGGATACGCAGTATTTT.

CDR3 coding DNA: TGTGCCAGCAGCGCGGCAGAGAATCAGCCCCAGCATTTT. Protein sequence: CASSAAENQPQHF. The genes are TRBV7-9 and TRBJ1-5; D is uncertain. In germline, CDR1 is SEHNR, CDR2 FQNEAQ (reference sequence). The CDR3 is 13 amino acids. V shed 5 bases and J shed 4 bases, with 9 bases lying between them.

This clone is a singleton in its sample. The chain is built from TRBV6-1 and TRBJ1-3, with a tentative D call TRBD1 (5 bases). The CDR3 runs 14 residues. V lost 7 bases to trimming and J lost 2 bases, with 12 bases between them. Per germline, CDR1 MNHNS and CDR2 SASEGT. This CDR3 is CASMVGGAGNTIYF. In nucleotides, the CDR3 is TGTGCCAGCATGGTGGGGGGGGCTGGAAACACCATATATTTT.

V and J are TRBV18 and TRBJ2-5; TRBD2 matches 7 bases. The trim removed 3 bases at V and 3 bases at J, leaving 7 bases unmatched. The CDR3 contains 15 residues. Germline-derived CDR1 and CDR2 are KGHSH and LQKENI. In DNA, the CDR3 is TGTGCCAGCTCACCGAACGGGGGGTCGAAAGAGACCCAGTACTTC. This gives the protein CASSPNGGSKETQYF.

The chain recombines TRBV2 with TRBJ1-2, with D perhaps TRBD1 (6 bases). V lost 5 bases to trimming and J lost 4 bases, with 14 bases between them. There are 14 residues in the CDR3. Germline CDR1 SNHLY, CDR2 FYNNEI. This chain's CDR3 is CASSQTGPLYGYTF. CDR3 coding DNA: TGTGCCAGCAGTCAGACAGGCCCCCTCTATGGCTACACCTTC. Drawing the rest from reference TRBV2 and TRBJ1-2, the complete variable domain is EPEVTQTPSHQVTQMGQEVILRCVPISNHLYFYWYRQILGQKVEFLVSFYNNEISEKSEIFDDQFSVERPDGSNFTLKIRSTKLEDSAMYFCASSQTGPLYGYTFGSGTRLTVV.

The genes are TRBV13 and TRBJ2-3, with 9 bases identical to TRBD1. This CDR3 is 14 amino acids long. Germline-derived CDR1 and CDR2 are PRHDT and FYEKMQ (reference sequence). After removal of 1 base from V and 5 bases from J, the junction contained 1 base not matched to a gene. The CDR3 is CASSLETGGDTQYF. CDR3 bases: TGTGCCAGCAGCTTAGAGACAGGGGGAGATACGCAGTATTTT.

The chain combines TRBV4-3 with TRBJ2-3; 11 nucleotides match TRBD1. The germline gives CDR1 LGHNA, CDR2 YSLEER. J was trimmed by 6 bases and V by 0 bases; bases with no gene match: 8. The CDR3 runs to 17 residues. The CDR3 here is CASSQDGTGGLADTQYF. The CDR3, as DNA: TGCGCCAGCAGCCAAGATGGGACAGGGGGGCTAGCGGATACGCAGTATTTT.

The chain recombines TRBV19 with TRBJ2-2; 12 bases agree with TRBD2. The V gene's germline CDR1 is LNHDA and CDR2 SQIVND (reference sequence). V lost 7 bases, J lost 4 bases, and 7 bases stayed unmatched. The CDR3 covers 16 residues. CDR3 coding DNA: TGTGCCAGTACTAACCTAGCGGGGGGGCCCACCGGGGAGCTGTTTTTT. Its translation is CASTNLAGGPTGELFF. Full variable domain (outside the CDR3, taken from reference TRBV19 and TRBJ2-2): DGGITQSPKYLFRKEGQNVTLSCEQNLNHDAMYWYRQDPGQGLRLIYYSQIVNDFQKGDIAEGYSVSREKKESFPLTVTSAQKNPTAFYLCASTNLAGGPTGELFFGEGSRLTVL.

The CDR3 sequence is CSVASQSHGYTF. CDR3 nucleotides: TGCAGCGTTGCGTCGCAGTCCCATGGCTACACCTTC. The gene calls are TRBV29-1 and TRBJ1-2; D is undetermined. In germline, CDR1 is SQVTM, CDR2 ANQGSEA. The CDR3 contains 12 residues. V shed 4 bases and J shed 6 bases, with 12 bases lying between them.

The gene calls are TRBV18 and TRBJ2-5; D is perhaps TRBD1 (5 bases). The J call may be in error: the DNA end matches TRBJ2-7 better. Germline assignment: CDR1 KGHSH and CDR2 LQKENI. The CDR3 runs 14 residues. CDR3 in amino acids: CASSPQGRPYEQYF. CDR3 DNA sequence: TGTGCCAGCTCACCACAGGGGCGCCCCTACGAGCAGTACTTC.